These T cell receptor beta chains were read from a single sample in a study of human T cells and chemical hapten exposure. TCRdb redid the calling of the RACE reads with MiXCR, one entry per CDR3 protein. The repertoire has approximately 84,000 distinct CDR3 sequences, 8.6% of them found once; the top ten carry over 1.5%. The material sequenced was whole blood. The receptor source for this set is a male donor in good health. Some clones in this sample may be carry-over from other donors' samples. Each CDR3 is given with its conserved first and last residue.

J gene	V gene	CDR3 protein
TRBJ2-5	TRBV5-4	CASSPGQGAGETQYF
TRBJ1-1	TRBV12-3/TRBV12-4	CASSPTVITEAFF
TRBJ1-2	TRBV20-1	CSARDQGAPRDYTF
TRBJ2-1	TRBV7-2	CASSLVGGKRNEQFF
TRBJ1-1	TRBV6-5	CASSKGGEAFF
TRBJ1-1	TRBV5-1	CASSPTGNSGAFF
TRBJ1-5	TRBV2	CASSRGSPYSNQPQQF
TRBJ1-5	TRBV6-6	CASEGVYNQPQHF
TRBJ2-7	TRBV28	CASSSRLYEQYF
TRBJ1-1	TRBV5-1	CASSRKTGVNTEAFF
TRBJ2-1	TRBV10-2	CASSWGRAREQFF
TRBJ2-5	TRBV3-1	CASSQWTKETQYF
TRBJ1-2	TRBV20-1	CSARLGSGTDYNYGYTF
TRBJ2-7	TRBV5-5	CASRPPVDSYEQYF
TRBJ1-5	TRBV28	CASSSAHDSRNQPQHF
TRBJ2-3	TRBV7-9	CASLEKGVGTDTQYF
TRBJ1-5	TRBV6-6	CASWGSNQPQHF
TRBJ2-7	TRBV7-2	CASSLNQLMYEQYF
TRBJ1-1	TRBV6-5	CASRQEGANTEAFF
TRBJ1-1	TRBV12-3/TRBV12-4	CASSGRQVVDTEAFF
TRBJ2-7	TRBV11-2	CASSLEGKQYF
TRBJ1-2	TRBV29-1	CSVDGFRGSYGYTF
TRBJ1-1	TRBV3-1	CASSQAWGPNTEAFF
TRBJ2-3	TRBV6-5	CASSWGPSGGAADTQYF
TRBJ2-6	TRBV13	CASSQNPGHWGSGANVLTF
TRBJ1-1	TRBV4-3	CASSRGNTEAFF
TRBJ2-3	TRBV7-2	CASSLGLAGGRITDTQYF
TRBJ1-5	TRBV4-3	CASSQDLGGIDDNQPQHF
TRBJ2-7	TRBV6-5	CASSYRSETSGSSYEQYF
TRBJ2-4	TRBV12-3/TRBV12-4	CASSGGLAKNIQYF
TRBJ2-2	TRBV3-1	CASSQETSGSTYTGELFF
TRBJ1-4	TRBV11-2	CASSLGTTTNEKLFF
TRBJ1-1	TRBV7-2	CASSWTGGTEAFF